This record covers a single T cell receptor beta chain. Its antigen is not identified. Sequencing was performed with immunoSEQ multiplex PCR; in TCRdb, only in-frame clones are kept and a portion is missing. The sample has 15,000 or so clones; roughly two thirds are singletons. The source of the sample is a study of memory B cells and T cells in multiple sclerosis. Notes on the study in general: Clone-set sizes differed between compartments, so shared clonotype counts needed normalization.

Sequenced sample: memory (CD45RO+) CD4+ T cells from blood. The receptor's source is a human donor with multiple sclerosis.

The CDR3, as DNA: TGTGCCAGCTCCCAACGACAGGCCAGCTCCTACAATGAGCAGTTCTTC. Translating it yields CASSQRQASSYNEQFF. The chain combines TRBV9 with TRBJ2-1; TRBD1 might be the D (6 bases). Per the germline V gene, CDR1 is SGDLS and CDR2 is YYNGEE. The CDR3 is 16 amino acids. V lost 7 bases to trimming and J lost 0 bases, with 17 bases between them.